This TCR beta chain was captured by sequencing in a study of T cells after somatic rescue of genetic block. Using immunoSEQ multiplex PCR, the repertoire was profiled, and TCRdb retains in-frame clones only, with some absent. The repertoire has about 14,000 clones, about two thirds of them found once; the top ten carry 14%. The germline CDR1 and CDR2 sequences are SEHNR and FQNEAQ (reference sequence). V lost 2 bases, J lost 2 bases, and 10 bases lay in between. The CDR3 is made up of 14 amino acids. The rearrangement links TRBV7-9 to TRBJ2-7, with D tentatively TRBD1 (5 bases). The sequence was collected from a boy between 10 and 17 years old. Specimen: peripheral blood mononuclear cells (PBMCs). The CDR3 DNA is TGTGCCAGCAGCTTACCCAGGGAACCCTACGAGCAGTACTTC. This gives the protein CASSLPREPYEQYF. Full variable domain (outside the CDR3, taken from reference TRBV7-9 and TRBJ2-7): DTGVSQNPRHKITKRGQNVTFRCDPISEHNRLYWYRQTLGQGPEFLTYFQNEAQLEKSRLLSDRFSAERPKGSFSTLEIQRTEQGDSAMYLCASSLPREPYEQYFGPGTRLTVT.